One and the same sample provided the 26 T cell receptor beta chains below, sequenced in a study of T cell repertoires in cytomegalovirus infection. TCRdb independently ran MiXCR on the reads; one entry per CDR3 protein. Of about 260,000 distinct CDR3 sequences listed, roughly an eighth were seen once; the top ten hold roughly 9.7%. Sequencing was carried out using PBMCs. The receptors stem from a human donor in good health (CMV status not recorded). Some clones in this sample may be carry-over from other donors' samples.

This clonotype was counted ten times or more. This chain links TRBV7-8 with TRBJ2-2, with TRBD1 matching over 10 bases. Per the germline V gene, CDR1 is SGHVS and CDR2 is FQNEAQ. The CDR3 length is 19 residues. The V gene end was trimmed by 0 bases and the J gene end by 1 base; junction bases not matched to a gene: 8. Here the CDR3 reads CASSLAYFRDRGNTGELFF. As DNA, the CDR3 is TGTGCCAGCAGCTTAGCGTACTTCAGGGACAGGGGGAACACCGGGGAGCTGTTTTTT.

This clonotype has more than one count but fewer than ten. The chain uses TRBV6-5 and TRBJ2-1; D is unclear. CDR1 is MNHEY, CDR2 SVGAGI, per germline. V lost 6 bases, J lost 2 bases, and 8 bases lay in between. This CDR3 region has 13 residues. The CDR3 loop reads CASSSWTYNEQFF. Here the CDR3 DNA reads TGTGCCAGCAGCTCTTGGACCTACAATGAGCAGTTCTTC.

V is TRBV15 and J is TRBJ1-6, with TRBD1 identical over 8 bases. CDR3 size: 16 residues. CDR1 and CDR2 from the germline V gene are LNHNV and YYDKDF (reference sequence). V was clipped by 2 bases and J by 1 base; unmatched bases: 1. CDR3 region: CATSRQGASYNSPLHF. Here the CDR3 DNA reads TGTGCCACCAGCAGACAGGGGGCTTCCTATAATTCACCCCTCCACTTT.

This clonotype was observed at least ten times. The rearrangement joins TRBV7-2 to TRBJ1-2; no clear D. The CDR3 runs 14 residues. The V gene lost 2 bases and the J gene lost 8 bases, with 15 bases spanning the gap. CDR1 is SGHTA and CDR2 is FQGNSA in the germline V gene. The CDR3 protein is CASSLTRSGYGYTF. CDR3 bases: TGTGCCAGCAGCTTAACGAGGTCGGGATACGGCTACACCTTC. Drawing the rest from reference TRBV7-2 and TRBJ1-2, the complete variable domain is GAGVSQSPSNKVTEKGKDVELRCDPISGHTALYWYRQSLGQGLEFLIYFQGNSAPDKSGLPSDRFSAERTGGSVSTLTIQRTQQEDSAVYLCASSLTRSGYGYTFGSGTRLTVV.

At least ten counts were recorded for this clonotype. V and J are TRBV7-2 and TRBJ2-5; D gene ambiguous. V lost 2 bases to trimming and J lost 1 base, with 8 bases between them. Germline V lookup: CDR1 SGHTA, CDR2 FQGNSA. The CDR3 length is 14 residues. CDR3 protein: CASSLSGSQETQYF. The CDR3 DNA reads TGTGCCAGCAGCTTAAGTGGCTCCCAAGAGACCCAGTACTTC. The full variable domain, its missing parts supplied by reference TRBV7-2 and TRBJ2-5, is GAGVSQSPSNKVTEKGKDVELRCDPISGHTALYWYRQSLGQGLEFLIYFQGNSAPDKSGLPSDRFSAERTGGSVSTLTIQRTQQEDSAVYLCASSLSGSQETQYFGPGTRLLVL.

This clonotype came up many times. The chain recombines TRBV7-3 with TRBJ2-1; TRBD2 matches at 7 bases. Germline-derived CDR1 and CDR2 are SGHTA and FQGTGA. J gave up 3 bases and V 2 bases, and 4 bases lay outside the gene matches. CDR3 size: 15 residues. The CDR3 DNA follows: TGTGCCAGCAGCTTAGCTAGCGGAATCTACAATGAGCAGTTCTTC. Translating it yields CASSLASGIYNEQFF.

About this clonotype: A junction boundary mismatches the germline segment, possibly from a read error. The chain links TRBV5-4 to TRBJ2-5; D gene unclear. The CDR3 is made up of 12 amino acids. CDR1 SGHNT and CDR2 YYREEE come from the germline V gene (reference sequence). This CDR3 is CASSLPQGTQYF. Written as DNA, the CDR3 is TGTGCCAGCAGCTTGCCCCAAGGGACCCAGTACTTC.

The chain carries TRBV12-3 or TRBV12-4 and TRBJ1-1; D call uncertain. Trimming took off 2 bases at V and 0 bases at J, with 13 bases between the two ends. This CDR3 spans 16 amino acids. Here the CDR3 DNA reads TGTGCCAGCAGTTTAAGACGGACGGTGATGAACACTGAAGCTTTCTTT. Translating it yields CASSLRRTVMNTEAFF.

There are many counts of this clonotype. The CDR3 sequence is CASSSLVYGYTF. For the CDR3, the DNA is TGTGCCAGCAGTTCGTTGGTCTATGGCTACACCTTC. The chain is built from TRBV12-3 or TRBV12-4 and TRBJ1-2; D is undetermined. CDR3 length: 12 residues. Trimming cost V 4 bases and J 4 bases, with 7 bases left between them.

The chain has TRBV5-4 and TRBJ2-3, with 7 bases identical to TRBD2. Looked up from germline, CDR1 is SGHNT and CDR2 is YYREEE (reference sequence). The length of the CDR3 is 16 residues. V was pared by 4 bases and J by 4 bases, with 12 bases of the junction left unmatched. The CDR3 region is CASSLMLAAAPDTQYF. The DNA of the CDR3 is TGTGCCAGCAGCCTCATGCTAGCGGCAGCCCCAGATACGCAGTATTTT.

This clonotype was recorded at least ten times. CDR3 loop: CASSLAPDRGKDQPQHF. The CDR3, as DNA: TGTGCCAGCAGTTTAGCTCCTGACAGGGGGAAAGATCAGCCCCAGCATTTT. This sequence joins TRBV12-3 or TRBV12-4 and TRBJ1-5, with 9 positions matching TRBD1. V shed 0 bases, J shed 5 bases, and the junction held 8 bases outside the gene matches. The CDR3 loop spans 17 amino acids.

The table lists this clonotype with many counts. The chain has TRBV6-2 or TRBV6-3 and TRBJ2-7; D possibly corresponds to TRBD1 (6 bases). V lost 6 bases to trimming and J lost 0 bases, with 9 bases between them. Germline V gives CDR1 MNHEY, CDR2 SVGEGT. This CDR3 has 13 amino acids. In nucleotides, the CDR3 is TGTGCCAGCAGGAGGACAGCCTCCTACGAGCAGTACTTC. This codes for CASRRTASYEQYF.

This clonotype turned up a few times. This chain joins TRBV19 and TRBJ1-1; a weak D match, TRBD1 (5 bases). The CDR3 totals 15 residues. Trimming pared 3 bases from V and 1 base from J, leaving 12 bases between. Germline CDR1 LNHDA, CDR2 SQIVND (reference sequence). In DNA, the CDR3 is TGTGCCAGTAGTATTCTTGGACATACGAACACTGAAGCTTTCTTT. Translating it yields CASSILGHTNTEAFF.

In this sample, this clonotype turned up a few times. V is TRBV20-1 and J is TRBJ1-6; D perhaps matches TRBD1 (5 bases). The CDR3 contains 15 residues. The germline V and J ends were trimmed by 1 base and 9 bases, with 16 bases remaining between them. Germline CDR1 is DFQATT and CDR2 is SNEGSKA (reference sequence). The chain's CDR3 is CSARAGTILSSPLHF. CDR3 nucleotide sequence: TGCAGTGCTAGAGCCGGGACGATCCTTAGTTCACCCCTCCACTTT.

This clonotype appeared a few times. This chain connects TRBV18 to TRBJ2-7; TRBD2 aligns across 13 bases. Germline-derived CDR1 and CDR2 are KGHSH and LQKENI. Germline trimming cut 2 bases from V and 1 base from J; bases unmatched to any gene: 2. This CDR3 is built from 16 residues. The CDR3 DNA is TGTGCCAGCTCACCAGGACTAGCGGGGGTATCCTACGAGCAGTACTTC. This encodes CASSPGLAGVSYEQYF.

This clonotype was seen repeatedly, ten times or more. This sequence joins TRBV7-8 and TRBJ2-7; TRBD1 is a possible D gene (5 bases). With 8 bases removed from V and 0 bases from J, the gap between germline ends came to 11 bases. Germline V gene data show CDR1 as SGHVS and CDR2 as FQNEAQ. The CDR3 is made up of 13 amino acids. CDR3 sequence reads: CASGARSSYEQYF. The DNA of the CDR3 is TGTGCCAGCGGGGCCAGGAGCTCCTACGAGCAGTACTTC.

This clonotype came up many times. The chain combines TRBV7-9 with TRBJ2-3; no reliable D call. Trimming stripped 4 bases from V and 5 bases from J, with 7 bases between. CDR1 is SEHNR, CDR2 FQNEAQ, per germline (reference sequence). CDR3 size: 12 residues. The CDR3 nucleotides read TGTGCCAGCAGCTATTCGGGAGATACGCAGTATTTT. Amino acids: CASSYSGDTQYF.

This clonotype has a count of ten or more. V usage is TRBV10-3 and J usage is TRBJ1-5, with a weak D call TRBD1 (5 bases). Germline CDR1 is ENHRY and CDR2 is SYGVKD. V was cut by 11 bases and J by 7 bases, with 15 bases left in between. This CDR3 has 12 amino acids. CDR3 sequence (DNA): TGTGCCGGCAACGATGGGGGGCAGCCCCAGCATTTT. The encoded protein is CAGNDGGQPQHF.

V and J are TRBV11-3 and TRBJ1-1; 8 bases map to TRBD1. This CDR3 has 13 residues. Germline assignment: CDR1 SGHNT and CDR2 YENEEA. J was trimmed by 11 bases and V by 5 bases; bases with no gene match: 10. This CDR3 reads CASSIRQGSTAFF. The CDR3 coding sequence is TGTGCCAGCAGCATCCGACAGGGGAGTACGGCTTTCTTT.

V is TRBV12-3 or TRBV12-4 and J is TRBJ2-5, with 9 bases aligning to TRBD2. This CDR3 comprises 14 residues. Trimming removed 4 bases from V and 3 bases from J; junction bases left unmatched: 3. In DNA form, the CDR3 reads TGTGCCAGCAGTTGGGCTAGCGGGAAAGAGACCCAGTACTTC. This gives the protein CASSWASGKETQYF.

This clonotype was observed a few times. V is TRBV19 and J is TRBJ2-7; D is unclear. CDR3 length equals 12 residues. Germline V gene sequence: CDR1 LNHDA, CDR2 SQIVND (reference sequence). V was clipped by 6 bases and J by 2 bases, with 8 bases between them. CDR3 bases: TGTGCCAGTAGGGCAGAGACCTACGAGCAGTACTTC. This translates into CASRAETYEQYF. Full variable domain (outside the CDR3, taken from reference TRBV19 and TRBJ2-7): DGGITQSPKYLFRKEGQNVTLSCEQNLNHDAMYWYRQDPGQGLRLIYYSQIVNDFQKGDIAEGYSVSREKKESFPLTVTSAQKNPTAFYLCASRAETYEQYFGPGTRLTVT.

V usage is TRBV6-2 or TRBV6-3 and J usage is TRBJ2-3; D not certain. The ends were cut back, 8 bases at V and 4 bases at J, with 7 bases in the middle. From germline, CDR1 is MNHEY and CDR2 SVGEGT. The CDR3 extends over 11 amino acids. This CDR3 reads CASADSDTQYF. CDR3 sequence (DNA): TGTGCCAGCGCTGACTCAGATACGCAGTATTTT.

In its sample, this clonotype was seen a few times. The chain links TRBV12-3 or TRBV12-4 to TRBJ1-4; no firm D call. This CDR3 has 16 residues. Between the trimmed V and J ends, which lost 2 bases and 0 bases, there was a span of 10 bases. In nucleotides, the CDR3 is TGTGCCAGCAGTTTACCCGGGAGTGCAACTAATGAAAAACTGTTTTTT. It yields the protein CASSLPGSATNEKLFF.

The chain has TRBV12-3 or TRBV12-4 and TRBJ1-2; D not resolved. V lost 5 bases and J 2 bases, leaving 15 bases between the germline ends. The CDR3 totals 15 residues. CDR3 protein: CASSPRRVGNYGYTF. In DNA, the CDR3 is TGTGCCAGCAGTCCGAGACGGGTGGGGAACTATGGCTACACCTTC.

The chain recombines TRBV19 with TRBJ2-2; D call uncertain. Germline V lookup: CDR1 LNHDA, CDR2 SQIVND (reference sequence). This CDR3 contains 18 residues. The ends were cut back, 3 bases at V and 0 bases at J, with 17 bases in the middle. In DNA, the CDR3 is TGTGCCAGTAGTATCCAATCCTTGTCAGCTGCGAACACCGGGGAGCTGTTTTTT. As protein: CASSIQSLSAANTGELFF.

This clonotype was seen at least ten times. The genes are TRBV5-5 and TRBJ2-3; 8 nucleotides align to TRBD1. The V and J ends lost 2 bases and 0 bases, in that order; junction bases with no gene match: 14. Germline-derived CDR1 and CDR2 are SGHKS and YYEKEE (reference sequence). This CDR3 has 19 residues. CDR3 protein: CASSFNYRPQGASTDTQYF. DNA of the CDR3: TGTGCCAGCAGCTTCAACTATAGACCCCAGGGGGCTAGCACAGATACGCAGTATTTT.